The TCR beta chain described here comes from a study of blood T cells in healthy people across ages. V was cut by 7 bases and J by 6 bases, with 20 bases left in between. This CDR3 comprises 15 residues. In germline, CDR1 is SEHNR, CDR2 FQNEAQ (reference sequence). Together with a sample-barcoded 5' primer, a J-beta primer mix was included in a second PCR lasting roughly 7 to 11 cycles. One entry per CDR3 protein, called by TCRdb with MiXCR from the 5' RACE reads. Here the sample spans roughly 800,000 distinct CDR3 sequences, roughly 24% being singletons. The data were also submitted as part of a second study, on T cells of mothers and their children.

The sample consisted of blood. The sequence came from a boy aged 10-17 years in good health. The chain uses TRBV7-9 and TRBJ2-3, with D tentatively TRBD2 (5 bases). CDR3 DNA sequence: TGTGCCAGCACCCACCGTTCCGGCGGCGGGGATACGCAGTATTTT. This encodes CASTHRSGGGDTQYF.